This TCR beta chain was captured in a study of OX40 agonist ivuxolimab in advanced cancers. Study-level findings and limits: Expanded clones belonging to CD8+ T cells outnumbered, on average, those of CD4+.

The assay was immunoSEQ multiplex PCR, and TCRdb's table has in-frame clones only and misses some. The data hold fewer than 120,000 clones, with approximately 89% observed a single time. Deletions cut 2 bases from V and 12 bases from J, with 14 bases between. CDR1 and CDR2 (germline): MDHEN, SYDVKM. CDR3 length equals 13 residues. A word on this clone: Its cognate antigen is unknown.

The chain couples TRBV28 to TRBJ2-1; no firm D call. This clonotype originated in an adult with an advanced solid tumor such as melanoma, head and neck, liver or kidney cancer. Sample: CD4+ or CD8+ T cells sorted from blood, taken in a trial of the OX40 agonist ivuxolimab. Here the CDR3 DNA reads TGTGCCAGCAGTTTACTGGGGATGCAAACGCAGTTCTTC. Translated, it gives CASSLLGMQTQFF.